This entry lists 19 T cell receptor beta chains sequenced from one sample in a study of T cells in localized non-small cell lung cancer. Clones were sequenced by immunoSEQ multiplex PCR, and TCRdb holds only the in-frame ones, with some missing. Of tens of thousands of clones in the sample, just under 85% are singletons; the top ten hold under 3.5%. The sequencing here drew on peripheral blood, taken before any cancer treatment. The source of these receptors is a man aged 40-75 years with stage I lung adenocarcinoma.

The chain carries TRBV14 and TRBJ2-5, with D possibly being TRBD2 (5 bases). The CDR3 runs 16 residues. Germline V gene lookup returns CDR1 SGHDN and CDR2 FVKESK. V was trimmed by 0 bases and J by 5 bases, leaving 16 bases between them. CDR3: CASSQDRQLWRETQYF. CDR3 nucleotide sequence: TGTGCCAGCAGCCAAGACAGGCAACTTTGGAGGGAGACCCAGTACTTC.

The chain links TRBV6-5 to TRBJ2-5; the match to TRBD2 covers 8 bases. The CDR3 is 14 amino acids. V trimming: 7 bases; J trimming: 7 bases; junction bases outside the gene matches: 11. Germline CDR1 MNHEY, CDR2 SVGAGI. CDR3 protein: CASNPSGPRVTQYF. CDR3 DNA: TGTGCCAGCAACCCTAGCGGGCCGCGGGTGACCCAGTACTTC.

This clone was seen only once. The chain uses TRBV28 and TRBJ2-1; TRBD2 aligns across 7 bases. The length of the CDR3 is 17 residues. Trimming took 1 base from V and 6 from J; bases not matched to a gene: 12. Germline-derived CDR1 and CDR2 are MDHEN and SYDVKM. The CDR3 is CASSLYEASWGGNEQFF. The CDR3, as DNA: TGTGCCAGCAGTTTATATGAGGCTAGCTGGGGGGGCAATGAGCAGTTCTTC.

This rearrangement joins TRBV7-2 to TRBJ1-4; D might be TRBD1 (5 bases). V lost 4 bases, J lost 0 bases, and 9 bases lay in between. This CDR3 contains 15 residues. Germline CDR1 and CDR2: SGHTA and FQGNSA. The CDR3 DNA sequence: TGTGCCAGCAGCTCAGACAGCGCAACTAATGAAAAACTGTTTTTT. Translation gives CASSSDSATNEKLFF.

This clone was observed many times. The chain couples TRBV10-2 to TRBJ2-6; TRBD1 or TRBD2 may be the D gene (5 bases each). The CDR3 contains 16 residues. Trimming pared 3 bases from V and 0 bases from J, leaving 9 bases between. Looked up from germline, CDR1 is WSHSY and CDR2 is SAAADI. The CDR3 here is CASSEGEHSGANVLTF. The CDR3 DNA follows: TGCGCCAGCAGTGAAGGGGAGCACTCTGGGGCCAACGTCCTGACTTTC.

This clone was seen repeatedly, ten times or more. The chain links TRBV7-2 to TRBJ1-6; D may be TRBD1 (5 bases). The V gene lost 8 bases and the J gene lost 5 bases, with 13 bases spanning the gap. The CDR3 has 14 residues. Looked up from germline, CDR1 is SGHTA and CDR2 is FQGNSA. The CDR3 spells CASGLGTDNSPLHF. The CDR3 DNA sequence: TGTGCCAGCGGGCTCGGGACGGATAATTCACCCCTCCACTTT.

The V and J genes are TRBV5-6 and TRBJ2-3; D uncertain. The CDR3 is made up of 12 amino acids. The germline gives CDR1 SGHDT, CDR2 YYEEEE. V was clipped by 6 bases and J by 2 bases, with 7 bases between them. CDR3 in DNA: TGTGCCAGCAACGGCAACACAGATACGCAGTATTTT. Residues: CASNGNTDTQYF.

The V call is TRBV5-6, the J call TRBJ1-5; TRBD1 aligns across 10 bases. CDR3 size: 18 residues. After removal of 2 bases from V and 4 bases from J, the junction contained 12 bases not matched to a gene. Germline V gene sequence: CDR1 SGHDT, CDR2 YYEEEE. CDR3 protein: CASSLAGLGQGKNQPQHF. The CDR3 nucleotides are TGTGCCAGCAGCTTAGCCGGCCTGGGACAGGGGAAAAATCAGCCCCAGCATTTT.

V gene TRBV30 combines with J gene TRBJ2-7; 8 positions agree with TRBD1. CDR3 length equals 12 residues. The germline V gene encodes CDR1 GTSNPN and CDR2 SVGIG (reference sequence). V trimming: 0 bases; J trimming: 9 bases; junction bases outside the gene matches: 4. In DNA form, the CDR3 reads TGTGCCTGGAGTGTAACCGGGACAGGGCAGTACTTC. It yields the protein CAWSVTGTGQYF.

The genes are TRBV19 and TRBJ1-5, with 8 bases aligning to TRBD1. Germline V lookup: CDR1 LNHDA, CDR2 SQIVND (reference sequence). The CDR3 totals 19 residues. The ends lost 7 bases at V and 0 bases at J; junction bases unmatched: 17. The chain's CDR3 is CASTLGQGVSKYSNQPQHF. DNA of the CDR3: TGTGCCAGTACCCTTGGACAGGGCGTATCCAAATATAGCAATCAGCCCCAGCATTTT.

The rearrangement uses TRBV19 and TRBJ2-6, with 11 nucleotides matching TRBD1. There are 16 residues in the CDR3. Germline trimming cut 9 bases from V and 3 bases from J; bases unmatched to any gene: 7. Germline CDR1 and CDR2: LNHDA and SQIVND (reference sequence). In DNA, the CDR3 is TGTGCCAGCTACGGGACAGGGGGTTTTGGGGCCAACGTCCTGACTTTC. Translated: CASYGTGGFGANVLTF. The variable domain in full, with the rest retrieved from reference TRBV19 and TRBJ2-6, is DGGITQSPKYLFRKEGQNVTLSCEQNLNHDAMYWYRQDPGQGLRLIYYSQIVNDFQKGDIAEGYSVSREKKESFPLTVTSAQKNPTAFYLCASYGTGGFGANVLTFGAGSRLTVL.

The chain joins TRBV18 to TRBJ1-5; D not certain. The CDR3 has 13 amino acids. Germline CDR1 and CDR2: KGHSH and LQKENI. V lost 2 bases and J 4 bases, leaving 6 bases between the germline ends. The CDR3 sequence is CASSPTRNQPQHF. The CDR3 bases are TGTGCCAGCTCACCAACTCGAAATCAGCCCCAGCATTTT.

The chain uses TRBV15 and TRBJ2-2; D may correspond to TRBD1 or TRBD2 (5 bases each). Between the trimmed V and J ends, which lost 0 bases and 5 bases, there was a span of 13 bases. The CDR3 is made up of 16 amino acids. Germline-derived CDR1 and CDR2 are LNHNV and YYDKDF (reference sequence). The DNA of the CDR3 is TGTGCCACCAGCAGAGAAGCAGGGACCCTTACCGGGGAGCTGTTTTTT. Translation: CATSREAGTLTGELFF.

V is TRBV6-1 and J is TRBJ2-3; D remains unclear. The V and J ends lost 6 bases and 4 bases respectively, with 11 bases between them. CDR3 length equals 13 residues. Germline CDR1 is MNHNS and CDR2 is SASEGT. The CDR3 sequence is CASRTLSPDTQYF. The CDR3 DNA reads as TGTGCCAGCAGGACTCTCTCACCAGATACGCAGTATTTT.

The gene calls are TRBV30 and TRBJ2-3; TRBD2 matches at 9 bases. Germline values: CDR1 GTSNPN, CDR2 SVGIG (reference sequence). This CDR3 comprises 18 residues. Trimming took 1 base from V and 2 from J; bases not matched to a gene: 13. The CDR3, as DNA: TGTGCCTGGAGTGGAATTGCGTCGACTAGCGGATACACAGATACGCAGTATTTT. Amino acid sequence: CAWSGIASTSGYTDTQYF.

This clone appeared a single time. V usage is TRBV18 and J usage is TRBJ1-6, with D unresolved. CDR3 size: 12 residues. The germline V gene encodes CDR1 KGHSH and CDR2 LQKENI. Trimming took 5 bases from V and 16 from J, leaving 15 bases between them. The CDR3 reads CASSSIPLVLHF. The DNA of the CDR3 is TGTGCCAGCTCATCTATTCCATTGGTGCTCCACTTT.

This chain connects TRBV9 to TRBJ1-1; D is possibly TRBD1 (6 bases). V was shortened by 3 bases and J by 2 bases, with 14 bases between the two germline ends. Germline V CDR1 and CDR2: SGDLS, YYNGEE. This CDR3 region has 15 residues. The DNA for the CDR3 is TGTGCCAGCAGCGCGGGGGGCGCGATAAACACTGAAGCTTTCTTT. Translation: CASSAGGAINTEAFF. The full variable domain, its missing parts supplied by reference TRBV9 and TRBJ1-1, is DSGVTQTPKHLITATGQRVTLRCSPRSGDLSVYWYQQSLDQGLQFLIQYYNGEERAKGNILERFSAQQFPDLHSELNLSSLELGDSALYFCASSAGGAINTEAFFGQGTRLTVV.

This chain connects TRBV6-5 to TRBJ2-1, with TRBD2 identical over 7 bases. This CDR3 is built from 16 residues. Germline V gene data show CDR1 as MNHEY and CDR2 as SVGAGI. The junction had 8 bases not matched to a gene; V was cut back by 0 bases and J by 6 bases. The CDR3 DNA sequence: TGTGCCAGCAGTTACTCGGCCAGCGGGGTGCCCAATGAGCAGTTCTTC. Protein sequence: CASSYSASGVPNEQFF.

The gene calls are TRBV2 and TRBJ2-3; 10 bases fit TRBD1. With V trimmed by 7 bases and J by 6 bases, 7 bases remained unmatched. The CDR3 covers 14 residues. Germline assignment: CDR1 SNHLY and CDR2 FYNNEI. Here the CDR3 reads CASTRQGAQDTQYF. CDR3 coding DNA: TGTGCCAGCACCAGACAGGGGGCCCAGGATACGCAGTATTTT.